These T cell receptor beta chains were read from a single sample in a study of blood T cell repertoires in COVID-19. Data came from immunoSEQ multiplex PCR; TCRdb stores just in-frame clones and leaves some out. The sample comprises under 250,000 clones, around 82% of which are singletons, and about 12% rests with the top ten. The sequencing input was peripheral blood. These receptors originate from a woman in her forties with acute or convalescent COVID-19. The CDR3 runs from the conserved cysteine through the conserved F or W. A D gene is named only where the DNA matches it firmly. Expanded clones are given a class, and other clones once, few, many or no size at all.

NA,TRBJ1-5,TRBV2,NA,CASRGGNSNQPQHF,TGTGCCAGCCGTGGCGGGAATAGCAATCAGCCCCAGCATTTT
NA,TRBJ1-2,TRBV4-1,few,CASSPVGVDSSNGYTF,TGCGCCAGCAGCCCCGTAGGGGTGGACAGCAGTAATGGCTACACCTTC
NA,TRBJ2-1,TRBV30,once,CAWSGGLTSYNEQFF,TGTGCCTGGAGTGGTGGGCTGACCTCCTACAATGAGCAGTTCTTC
TRBD1,TRBJ1-5,TRBV10-1,NA,CATSPTGSQPQHF,TGCGCCACTTCTCCGACAGGGAGTCAGCCCCAGCATTTT
TRBD1,TRBJ2-1,TRBV30,few,CAWRGDRGLLGGNEQFF,TGTGCCTGGAGAGGGGACAGGGGGCTCTTGGGCGGCAATGAGCAGTTCTTC
TRBD1,TRBJ1-5,TRBV19,NA,CASSRDRGDQPQHF,TGTGCCAGTAGCAGGGACAGGGGAGATCAGCCCCAGCATTTT
TRBD2,TRBJ2-1,TRBV6-6,NA,CASSHRDHRSLAGRISYNEQFF,TGTGCCAGCAGTCACCGAGATCACAGGAGTCTAGCGGGACGGATTTCCTACAATGAGCAGTTCTTC
TRBD2,TRBJ2-1,TRBV19,few,CASSPFKSGGYNEQFF,TGTGCCAGTAGTCCCTTCAAAAGCGGGGGCTACAATGAGCAGTTCTTC
TRBD1,TRBJ2-1,TRBV6-2/TRBV6-3,NA,CASSYLPTGRNEQFF,TGTGCCAGCAGTTACCTACCGACAGGGCGGAATGAGCAGTTCTTC
TRBD2,TRBJ2-7,TRBV10-2,NA,CASSGPGTNEQYF,TGCGCCAGCAGTGGTCCGGGGACTAACGAGCAGTACTTC
NA,TRBJ2-7,TRBV27,many,CASSFRGYEQYF,TGTGCCAGCAGTTTTAGGGGGTACGAGCAGTACTTC
TRBD1,TRBJ1-5,TRBV2,NA,CASSEGQGNQPQHF,TGTGCCAGCAGTGAGGGACAGGGTAATCAGCCCCAGCATTTT
NA,TRBJ2-3,TRBV7-9,NA,CASVDRASSTDTQYF,TGTGCCAGCGTGGACAGAGCTTCTAGCACAGATACGCAGTATTTT
NA,TRBJ2-4,TRBV6-4,few,CASSDSHERNIQYF,TGTGCCAGCAGTGACTCTCACGAGCGAAACATTCAGTACTTC
TRBD2,TRBJ2-5,TRBV7-6,NA,CASTLLAGHETQYF,TGTGCCAGCACCCTGCTAGCGGGACACGAGACCCAGTACTTC
TRBD2,TRBJ2-7,TRBV19,NA,CASSSGGTGEEQYF,TGTGCCAGTAGTAGCGGGGGGACGGGTGAGGAGCAGTACTTC
NA,TRBJ1-5,TRBV10-3,NA,CAISVGGNNQPQHF,TGTGCCATCAGTGTGGGGGGGAACAATCAGCCCCAGCATTTT
TRBD2,TRBJ2-2,TRBV18,NA,CASSPRSLAGNTGELFF,TGTGCCAGCTCACCCCGCTCACTAGCGGGGAACACCGGGGAGCTGTTTTTT
NA,TRBJ1-1,TRBV4-2,NA,CASSTPPEGLNTEAFF,TGTGCCAGCAGCACCCCGCCCGAGGGCCTGAACACTGAAGCTTTCTTT
NA,TRBJ1-5,TRBV2,NA,CASRGGARFTDQPQHF,TGTGCCAGCAGGGGGGGGGCGCGCTTTACAGACCAGCCCCAGCATTTT
NA,TRBJ1-1,TRBV5-6,few,CASTRTAVNTEAFF,TGTGCCAGCACTAGGACAGCCGTGAACACTGAAGCTTTCTTT
NA,TRBJ2-4,TRBV7-2,NA,CASSPGLIQYF,TGTGCCAGCAGCCCAGGGTTAATTCAGTACTTC
TRBD1,TRBJ2-1,TRBV11-2,NA,CASSPFLRTGPNEQFF,TGTGCCAGCAGCCCCTTCTTGAGGACAGGGCCCAATGAGCAGTTCTTC
TRBD1,TRBJ2-7,TRBV7-2,once,CASSESGTGRYEQYF,TGTGCCAGCAGTGAATCCGGGACAGGGAGATACGAGCAGTACTTC
NA,TRBJ1-2,TRBV24-1,NA,CATSDLRGGYTF,TGTGCCACCAGTGATTTGCGAGGGGGCTACACCTTC
NA,TRBJ1-1,TRBV9,NA,CASSVDRGSPQAFF,TGTGCCAGCAGCGTAGATCGAGGATCACCTCAGGCTTTCTTT
NA,TRBJ1-4,TRBV18,NA,CASSRGEGRNEKLFF,TGTGCCAGCTCCCGCGGGGAAGGGAGGAATGAAAAACTGTTTTTT
TRBD1,TRBJ1-4,TRBV19,NA,CASSRKLSGTGVEKLFF,TGTGCCAGTAGTAGAAAACTTTCCGGGACAGGGGTTGAAAAACTGTTTTTT
TRBD1,TRBJ2-5,TRBV6-5,NA,CASRTQGVRETQYF,TGTGCCAGCAGAACGCAGGGGGTGAGGGAGACCCAGTACTTC
TRBD1,TRBJ1-1,TRBV15,NA,CATSTIPQGPGAFF,TGTGCCACCAGCACCATACCACAGGGGCCGGGAGCTTTCTTT
NA,TRBJ2-7,TRBV19,once,CASSIRATSSYEQYF,TGTGCCAGTAGTATCAGGGCCACCTCCTCCTACGAGCAGTACTTC
NA,TRBJ1-5,TRBV27,NA,CASSTTVNQPQHF,TGTGCCAGCAGTACGACAGTAAATCAGCCCCAGCATTTT
TRBD2,TRBJ2-7,TRBV2,NA,CASSTSGGALREQYF,TGTGCCAGCAGTACTAGCGGGGGGGCCTTGCGCGAGCAGTACTTC
NA,TRBJ2-5,TRBV12-3/TRBV12-4,NA,CASSYGGQETQYF,TGTGCCAGCAGTTATGGAGGGCAAGAGACCCAGTACTTC
TRBD1,TRBJ1-1,TRBV5-6,NA,CASSVLQGGTEAFF,TGTGCCAGCAGCGTTTTACAGGGGGGCACTGAAGCTTTCTTT
TRBD1,TRBJ2-2,TRBV5-1,once,CASSPDRASLGELFF,TGCGCCAGCAGCCCGGACAGGGCAAGCCTCGGGGAGCTGTTTTTT
TRBD2,TRBJ2-1,TRBV29-1,NA,CSVLSGGSYNEQFF,TGCAGCGTCCTTAGCGGGGGTTCCTACAATGAGCAGTTCTTC
NA,TRBJ2-1,TRBV12-3/TRBV12-4,NA,CASTLYSRYEQFF,TGTGCCAGCACCCTGTACAGTCGATATGAGCAGTTCTTC
NA,TRBJ2-3,TRBV30,NA,CAWSDFSSDTQYF,TGTGCCTGGAGTGATTTCTCTTCAGATACGCAGTATTTT
NA,TRBJ2-3,TRBV9,NA,CASSVDITGSDTQYF,TGTGCCAGCAGCGTAGATATAACAGGGTCAGATACGCAGTATTTT
NA,TRBJ2-7,TRBV7-2,NA,CASSFRTKSSGEQYF,TGTGCCAGCAGCTTCCGGACTAAATCATCGGGCGAGCAGTACTTC
TRBD1,TRBJ1-5,TRBV27,NA,CASSLRGGTGATNQPQHF,TGTGCCAGCAGTTTAAGGGGTGGGACAGGGGCTACCAATCAGCCCCAGCATTTT
TRBD1,TRBJ1-1,TRBV5-6,NA,CASSPRQGRMNTEAFF,TGTGCCAGCAGCCCTCGACAGGGGCGAATGAACACTGAAGCTTTCTTT
NA,TRBJ2-7,TRBV30,NA,CASDRGYEQYF,TGTGCCTCCGATAGGGGGTACGAGCAGTACTTC
NA,TRBJ2-7,TRBV12-3/TRBV12-4,NA,CASSFGVEQYF,TGTGCCAGCAGTTTCGGGGTCGAGCAGTACTTC
NA,TRBJ2-7,TRBV2,once,CASRPTASYEQYF,TGTGCCAGCAGACCAACAGCCTCCTACGAGCAGTACTTC
TRBD1,TRBJ1-4,TRBV3-1/TRBV3-2,NA,CASSRSAQGAEKLFF,TGTGCCAGCAGCCGGTCGGCACAGGGGGCTGAAAAACTGTTTTTT
TRBD1,TRBJ1-6,TRBV6-1,NA,CASSEGRTGSRSPLHF,TGTGCCAGCAGTGAAGGGAGGACAGGGTCCAGATCACCCCTCCACTTT
NA,TRBJ1-2,TRBV10-3,NA,CAISEDQQINYGYTF,TGTGCCATCAGTGAAGACCAACAGATAAACTATGGCTACACCTTC
TRBD2,TRBJ2-5,TRBV11-2,NA,CASSFLGTSGLQETQYF,TGTGCCAGCAGCTTCTTGGGGACTAGCGGACTTCAAGAGACCCAGTACTTC
NA,TRBJ2-3,TRBV5-1,NA,CASSLVGTGGTDTQYF,TGCGCCAGCAGCTTGGTAGGCACGGGGGGCACAGATACGCAGTATTTT
NA,TRBJ1-1,TRBV29-1,NA,CSVSSVTEAFF,TGCAGCGTGTCTTCGGTCACTGAAGCTTTCTTT
NA,TRBJ1-3,TRBV3-1/TRBV3-2,NA,CASSQDRSGMSGNTIYF,TGTGCCAGCAGCCAAGATAGGTCCGGGATGTCTGGAAACACCATATATTTT
NA,TRBJ2-7,TRBV5-6,NA,CASSLAFGRGEQYF,TGTGCCAGCAGCTTGGCCTTCGGGCGGGGCGAGCAGTACTTC
TRBD1,TRBJ2-7,TRBV7-9,NA,CASSRTGTPYEQYF,TGTGCCAGCAGTCGGACAGGAACCCCCTACGAGCAGTACTTC
TRBD1,TRBJ2-2,TRBV3-1/TRBV3-2,NA,CASSQGAQGLETGELFF,TGTGCCAGCAGCCAAGGGGCACAGGGGCTCGAGACCGGGGAGCTGTTTTTT